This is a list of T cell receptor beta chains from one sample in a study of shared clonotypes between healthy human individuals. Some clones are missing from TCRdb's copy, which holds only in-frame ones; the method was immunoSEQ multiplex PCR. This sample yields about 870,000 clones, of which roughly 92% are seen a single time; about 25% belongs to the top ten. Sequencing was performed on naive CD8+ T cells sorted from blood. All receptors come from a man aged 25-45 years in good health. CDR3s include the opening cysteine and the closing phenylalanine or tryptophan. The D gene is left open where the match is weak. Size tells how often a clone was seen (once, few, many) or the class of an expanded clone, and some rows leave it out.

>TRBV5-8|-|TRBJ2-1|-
TGTGCCAGCAGCCACCCAGCGTCGGGATACAATGAGCAGTTCTTC
CASSHPASGYNEQFF
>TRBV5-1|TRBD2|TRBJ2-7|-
TGCGCCAGCAGCTTGGCGACTAGCGGGCTAACAGACGAGCAGTACTTC
CASSLATSGLTDEQYF
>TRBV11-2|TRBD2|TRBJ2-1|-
TGTGCCAGCAGCCGTAATAGCGGGGGGGAAGCCCGGAATGAGCAGTTCTTC
CASSRNSGGEARNEQFF
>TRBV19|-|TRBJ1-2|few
TGTGCCAGTAGTATAGGCCCTGGCTACACCTTC
CASSIGPGYTF
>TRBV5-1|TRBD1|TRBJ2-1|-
TGCGCCAGCAGCTTGGCGGCGACAGGGGAAAGCAATGAGCAGTTCTTC
CASSLAATGESNEQFF
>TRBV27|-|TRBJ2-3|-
TGTGCCAGCAGTCCCAGGAGGCCCACAGATACGCAGTATTTT
CASSPRRPTDTQYF
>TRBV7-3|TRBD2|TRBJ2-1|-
TGTGCCAGCAGCGCAGCGACTAGCGGGAGGGCCGGCAATGAGCAGTTCTTC
CASSAATSGRAGNEQFF
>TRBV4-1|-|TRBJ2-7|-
TGCGCCAGCAGCCAAGATCGGGCTAGTTTTGGAGGTCTTGACTCCTACGAGCAGTACTTC
CASSQDRASFGGLDSYEQYF
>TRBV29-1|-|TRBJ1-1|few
TGCAGCGTGGAAACAGTGAACACTGAAGCTTTCTTT
CSVETVNTEAFF
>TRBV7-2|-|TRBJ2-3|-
TGTGCCAGCAGCACTCGGACAGCCGTAACAGATACGCAGTATTTT
CASSTRTAVTDTQYF
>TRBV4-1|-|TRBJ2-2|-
TGCGCCAGCAGCCAAGAAAAGCGGGGGGAGCTGTTTTTT
CASSQEKRGELFF
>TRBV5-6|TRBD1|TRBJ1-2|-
TGTGCCAGCAGCCCAGACAGGGCATATGGCTACACCTTC
CASSPDRAYGYTF
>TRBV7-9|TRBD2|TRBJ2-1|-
TGTGCCAGCAGCTCAGGGACTAGCGGAGGCGATGAGCAGTTCTTC
CASSSGTSGGDEQFF
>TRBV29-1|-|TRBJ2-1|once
TGCAGCGTTGGTCACCAGGGCTATGAGCAGTTCTTC
CSVGHQGYEQFF
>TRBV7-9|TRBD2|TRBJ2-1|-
TGTGCCAGCATGCGGGGGATTAGCAATGAGCAGTTCTTC
CASMRGISNEQFF
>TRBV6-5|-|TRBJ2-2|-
TGTGCCAGCAGTGGTGCGGGGAACACCGGGGAGCTGTTTTTT
CASSGAGNTGELFF
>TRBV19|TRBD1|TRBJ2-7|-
TGTGCCAGTAGTATCTACGACAGGGCGGAGTACGAGCAGTACTTC
CASSIYDRAEYEQYF
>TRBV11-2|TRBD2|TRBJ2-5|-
TGTGCCAGCAGCCGGCGGACTAGCGGGGACCAAGAGACCCAGTACTTC
CASSRRTSGDQETQYF
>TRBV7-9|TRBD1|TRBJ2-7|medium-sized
TGTGCCAGCAGCAGACCGGGACAGCCCTACGAGCAGTACTTC
CASSRPGQPYEQYF
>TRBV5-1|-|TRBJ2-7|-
TGCGCCAGCAGCTTGGGATGGGGACGCGCCTCCTACGAGCAGTACTTC
CASSLGWGRASYEQYF
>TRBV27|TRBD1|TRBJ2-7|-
TGTGCCAGCAGTTTATATCCGGGACAGGGTTTTGGAGAGCAGTACTTC
CASSLYPGQGFGEQYF
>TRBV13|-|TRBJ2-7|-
TGTGCCAGCAGCCCTAAGTGGAGGAACTACGAGCAGTACTTC
CASSPKWRNYEQYF
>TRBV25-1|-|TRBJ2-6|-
TGTGCCATGGGTGGTGGCTCCGCCTCTGGGGCCAACGTCCTGACTTTC
CAMGGGSASGANVLTF
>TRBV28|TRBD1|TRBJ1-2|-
TGTGCCAGCACCCCCGCCGGGACAGCAACGAGTTCCTATGGCTACACCTTC
CASTPAGTATSSYGYTF
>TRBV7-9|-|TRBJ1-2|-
TGTGCCAGCAGCTTAGGGCAGTACGGTACCTTC
CASSLGQYGTF
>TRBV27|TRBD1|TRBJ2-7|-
TGTGCCAGCAGTCTATATGCCCAGGGGGCTATCAACGAGCAGTACTTC
CASSLYAQGAINEQYF
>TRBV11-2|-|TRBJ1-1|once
TGTGCCAGCAGCTTGAATCCAGACGGGGCTTTCTTT
CASSLNPDGAFF
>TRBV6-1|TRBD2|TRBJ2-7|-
TGTGCCAGCAGTGAAACGCGACTAGCGGGAGGACGTCCCTACGAGCAGTACTTC
CASSETRLAGGRPYEQYF
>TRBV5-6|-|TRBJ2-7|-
TGTGCCAGCATGATGGAGGAAACCCCCTACGAGCAGTACTTC
CASMMEETPYEQYF
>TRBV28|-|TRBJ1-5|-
TGTGCCAGCAGACCGTTACTCAGGAGCAATCAGCCCCAGCATTTT
CASRPLLRSNQPQHF
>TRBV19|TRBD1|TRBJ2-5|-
TGTGCCAGTACCCCTGAGACAGGGGTTATCGTTGAGACCCAGTACTTC
CASTPETGVIVETQYF
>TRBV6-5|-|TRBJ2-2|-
TGTGCCAGCAATCCGGGACAAGAGGGCACCGGGGAGCTGTTTTTT
CASNPGQEGTGELFF
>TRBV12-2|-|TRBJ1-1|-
TGTGCAAGTCGCTTAGGTGAGGTATTT
CASRLGEVF
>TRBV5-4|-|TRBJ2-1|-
TGTGCCAGCAGCTCACGTGCCGGGGCCTCCGGGGCCTACAATGAGCAGTTCTTC
CASSSRAGASGAYNEQFF
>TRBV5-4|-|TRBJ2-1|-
TGTGCCAGCAGCTTGGCCGCCGCGGGACCCAATGAGCAGTTCTTC
CASSLAAAGPNEQFF
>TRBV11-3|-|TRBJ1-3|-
TGTGCCAGCAGCTTAGCGGGCAGCTCTGGAAACACCATATATTTT
CASSLAGSSGNTIYF
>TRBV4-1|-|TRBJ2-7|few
TGCGCCAGCAGCCAAGACCTGGGGACCTACGAGCAGTACTTC
CASSQDLGTYEQYF
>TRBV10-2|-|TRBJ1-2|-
TGCGCCAGCAGTGCGCGGGGGATTAACTATGGCTACACCTTC
CASSARGINYGYTF
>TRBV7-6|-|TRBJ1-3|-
TGTGCCAGCAGCTTACGAGGGGTTGACTCTGGAAACACCATATATTTT
CASSLRGVDSGNTIYF
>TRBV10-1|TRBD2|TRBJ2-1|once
TGCGCCAGCAGTGAGACCATTGGCGCGGGAGAGGACAATGAGCAGTTCTTC
CASSETIGAGEDNEQFF